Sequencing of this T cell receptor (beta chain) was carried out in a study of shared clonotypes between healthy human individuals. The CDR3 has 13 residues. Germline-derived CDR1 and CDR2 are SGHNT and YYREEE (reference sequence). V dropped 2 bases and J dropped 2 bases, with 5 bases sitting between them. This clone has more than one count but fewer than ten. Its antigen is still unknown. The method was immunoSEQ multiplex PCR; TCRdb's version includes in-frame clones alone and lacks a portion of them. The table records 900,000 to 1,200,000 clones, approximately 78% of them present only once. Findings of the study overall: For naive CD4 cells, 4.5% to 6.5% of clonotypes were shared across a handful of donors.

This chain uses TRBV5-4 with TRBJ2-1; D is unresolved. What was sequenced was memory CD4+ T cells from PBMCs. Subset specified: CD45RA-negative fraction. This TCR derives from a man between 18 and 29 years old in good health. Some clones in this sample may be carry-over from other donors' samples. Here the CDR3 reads CASSFTTYNEQFF. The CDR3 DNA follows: TGTGCCAGCAGCTTTACAACCTACAATGAGCAGTTCTTC. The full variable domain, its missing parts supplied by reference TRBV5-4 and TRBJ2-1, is ETGVTQSPTHLIKTRGQQVTLRCSSQSGHNTVSWYQQALGQGPQFIFQYYREEENGRGNFPPRFSGLQFPNYSSELNVNALELDDSALYLCASSFTTYNEQFFGPGTRLTVL.